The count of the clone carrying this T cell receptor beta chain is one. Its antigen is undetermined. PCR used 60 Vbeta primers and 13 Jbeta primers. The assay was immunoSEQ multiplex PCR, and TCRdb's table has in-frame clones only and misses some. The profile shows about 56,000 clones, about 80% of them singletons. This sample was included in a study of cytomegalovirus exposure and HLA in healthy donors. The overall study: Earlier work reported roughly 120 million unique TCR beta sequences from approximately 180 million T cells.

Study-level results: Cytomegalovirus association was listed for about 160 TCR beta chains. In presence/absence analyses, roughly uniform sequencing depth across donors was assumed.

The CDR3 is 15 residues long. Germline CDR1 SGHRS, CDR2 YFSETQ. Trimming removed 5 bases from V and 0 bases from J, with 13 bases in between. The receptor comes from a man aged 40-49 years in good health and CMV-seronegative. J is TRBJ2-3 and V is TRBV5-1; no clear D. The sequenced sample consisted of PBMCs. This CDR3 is CASSIGGSSTDTQYF. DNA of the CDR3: TGCGCCAGCAGTATTGGCGGTTCTAGCACAGATACGCAGTATTTT. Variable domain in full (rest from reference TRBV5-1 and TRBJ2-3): KAGVTQTPRYLIKTRGQQVTLSCSPISGHRSVSWYQQTPGQGLQFLFEYFSETQRNKGNFPGRFSGRQFSNSRSEMNVSTLELGDSALYLCASSIGGSSTDTQYFGPGTRLTVL.